What follows are 14 T cell receptor beta chains derived from one specimen sequenced in a study of shared clonotypes between healthy human individuals. Data came from immunoSEQ multiplex PCR; TCRdb stores just in-frame clones and leaves some out. The sample gives approximately 1.5 million clones, nearly 99% of which show up once; roughly 0.45% is in the top ten. Sequenced material: naive CD4+ T cells sorted from blood. Subset denoted: CD45RA+ positively selected. These receptors originate from a young man in good health.

The chain is built from TRBV7-9 and TRBJ2-7; D is undetermined. V lost 6 bases, J lost 3 bases, and 24 bases lay in between. This CDR3 has 17 amino acids. Germline V gene lookup returns CDR1 SEHNR and CDR2 FQNEAQ (reference sequence). The CDR3 coding sequence is TGTGCCAGCAGTCGAAACCCGGGCCAAAATCCCCGCTACGAGCAGTACTTC. The encoded protein is CASSRNPGQNPRYEQYF.

This chain connects TRBV6-5 to TRBJ2-7, with TRBD2 matching over 10 bases. J was trimmed by 5 bases and V by 8 bases; bases with no gene match: 6. Looked up from germline, CDR1 is MNHEY and CDR2 is SVGAGI. This CDR3 contains 13 residues. CDR3 bases: TGTGCCAGCCGGACGACTAGCGGGCACGAGCAGTACTTC. Its translation is CASRTTSGHEQYF.

The chain has TRBV5-4 and TRBJ2-7; possibly TRBD1 for D (5 bases). V gave up 0 bases and J gave up 5 bases, with 9 bases separating them. The CDR3 extends over 13 amino acids. Per germline, CDR1 SGHNT and CDR2 YYREEE (reference sequence). DNA for the CDR3: TGTGCCAGCAGCTTGGGTCAGGGCCACGAGCAGTACTTC. It translates to CASSLGQGHEQYF.

The chain uses TRBV4-1 and TRBJ2-7; the D gene is possibly TRBD1 (6 bases). Germline assignment: CDR1 MGHRA and CDR2 YSYEKL. The CDR3 is 15 amino acids. V was trimmed by 3 bases and J by 0 bases, leaving 12 bases between them. The CDR3 DNA reads as TGCGCCAGCAGCCAGACAGGCAGGCCCTCCTACGAGCAGTACTTC. The encoded protein is CASSQTGRPSYEQYF.

This chain connects TRBV5-4 to TRBJ1-2, with 8 bases identical to TRBD1. V dropped 4 bases and J dropped 8; count of bases not matched to a gene: 7. CDR3 length: 13 amino acids. Germline loops: CDR1 SGHNT, CDR2 YYREEE (reference sequence). This CDR3 is CASSGQGEMGYTF. The CDR3 DNA sequence: TGTGCCAGCAGCGGACAGGGAGAGATGGGCTACACCTTC.

This sequence joins TRBV10-3 and TRBJ1-1, with D perhaps TRBD1 (6 bases). Germline V CDR1 and CDR2: ENHRY, SYGVKD. Trimming stripped 7 bases from V and 4 bases from J, with 13 bases between. The CDR3 length is 13 residues. The CDR3 here is CAINAGVSTEAFF. For the CDR3, the DNA is TGTGCCATCAACGCAGGGGTGAGCACTGAAGCTTTCTTT.

CDR3 protein: CAISELSYEQYF. The CDR3 region has the DNA TGTGCCATCAGTGAATTGAGTTACGAGCAGTACTTC. The chain links TRBV10-3 to TRBJ2-7; no clear D. V lost 3 bases, J lost 4 bases, and 7 bases lay in between. The V gene's germline CDR1 is ENHRY and CDR2 SYGVKD. CDR3 length: 12 amino acids.

The chain is built from TRBV6-1 and TRBJ2-7, with D possibly being TRBD1 (6 bases). This CDR3 has 15 residues. In germline, CDR1 is MNHNS, CDR2 SASEGT. Trimming stripped 2 bases from V and 3 bases from J, with 14 bases between. CDR3 bases: TGTGCCAGCAGTGAAAGTTGGCAGGGGATCTACGAGCAGTACTTC. Translating gives CASSESWQGIYEQYF.

J is TRBJ2-7 and V is TRBV5-1, with 13 bases aligning to TRBD2. CDR3 length: 14 amino acids. The junction had 4 bases not matched to a gene; V was cut back by 3 bases and J by 7 bases. Germline V gene sequence: CDR1 SGHRS, CDR2 YFSETQ. The CDR3 is CASSSGLAGREQYF. CDR3 bases: TGCGCCAGCAGCTCGGGACTAGCGGGAAGGGAGCAGTACTTC.

Here the CDR3 DNA reads TGTGCCAGCAGCCGTCGATCGGGACTAGCAGAATATGAGCAGTTCTTC. This gives the protein CASSRRSGLAEYEQFF. J is TRBJ2-1 and V is TRBV4-2; TRBD2 aligns across 9 bases. V lost 4 bases and J lost 8; bases outside the gene matches: 12. This CDR3 region has 16 residues. The germline V gene has CDR1 LGHNA and CDR2 YNFKEQ.

The V call is TRBV2, the J call TRBJ1-1; TRBD1 might be the D (6 bases). CDR3 size: 16 residues. CDR1 and CDR2 (germline): SNHLY, FYNNEI. The V end was cut by 4 bases, the J end by 5 bases, with 20 bases between. This CDR3 reads CASSAMTGGGGTEAFF. The CDR3 nucleotides read TGTGCCAGCAGTGCCATGACAGGAGGGGGGGGGACTGAAGCTTTCTTT.

The genes are TRBV2 and TRBJ2-2, with D possibly being TRBD1 (5 bases). The CDR3 consists of 14 residues. V lost 4 bases and J 4 bases, leaving 10 bases between the germline ends. The germline gives CDR1 SNHLY, CDR2 FYNNEI. This CDR3 is CASSVSGFTGELFF. CDR3 nucleotide sequence: TGTGCCAGCAGTGTTTCAGGGTTCACCGGGGAGCTGTTTTTT.

The rearrangement uses TRBV25-1 and TRBJ2-6, with no clear D. Germline values: CDR1 MGHDK, CDR2 SYGVNS. Trimming cost V 5 bases and J 2 bases, with 7 bases left between them. This CDR3 has 14 residues. The CDR3 DNA follows: TGTGCCAGCAGTTCTCTCACTGGGGCCAACGTCCTGACTTTC. Translation: CASSSLTGANVLTF.

V gene TRBV20-1 combines with J gene TRBJ2-1; D uncertain. V was cut by 4 bases and J by 5 bases, with 6 bases left in between. Per germline, CDR1 DFQATT and CDR2 SNEGSKA (reference sequence). CDR3 length equals 11 residues. The CDR3 nucleotides read TGCAGTGCTACCCCGGACAATGAGCAGTTCTTC. It codes for CSATPDNEQFF.